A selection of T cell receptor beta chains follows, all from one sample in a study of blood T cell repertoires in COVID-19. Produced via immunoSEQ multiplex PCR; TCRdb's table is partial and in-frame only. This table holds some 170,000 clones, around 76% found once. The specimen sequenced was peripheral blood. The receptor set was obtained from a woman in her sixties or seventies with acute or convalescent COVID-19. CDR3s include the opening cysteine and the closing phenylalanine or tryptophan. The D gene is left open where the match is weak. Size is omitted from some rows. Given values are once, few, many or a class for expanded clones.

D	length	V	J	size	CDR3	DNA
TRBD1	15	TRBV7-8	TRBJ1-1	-	CASTQTGGRNTEAFF	TGTGCCAGCACTCAGACAGGGGGCAGGAACACTGAAGCTTTCTTT
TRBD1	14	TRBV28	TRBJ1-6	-	CASSVTGRNSPLHF	TGTGCCAGCAGTGTGACAGGGCGGAATTCACCCCTCCACTTT
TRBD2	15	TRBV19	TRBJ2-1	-	CASSPLADSYNEQFF	TGTGCCAGTAGTCCTCTAGCGGATTCCTACAATGAGCAGTTCTTC
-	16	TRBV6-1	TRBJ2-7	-	CASSEVGGLSSYEQYF	TGTGCCAGCAGTGAAGTGGGAGGACTCTCCTCCTACGAGCAGTACTTC
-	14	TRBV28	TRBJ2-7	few	CASSFRGSLGEQYF	TGTGCCAGCAGTTTCCGGGGTTCCCTCGGGGAGCAGTACTTC
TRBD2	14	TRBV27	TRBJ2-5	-	CASSPGGVGETQYF	TGTGCCAGCAGCCCCGGGGGGGTGGGAGAGACCCAGTACTTC
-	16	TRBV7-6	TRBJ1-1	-	CASSLYASGYNTEAFF	TGTGCCAGCAGCTTATACGCTTCAGGGTATAACACTGAAGCTTTCTTT
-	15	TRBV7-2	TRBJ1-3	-	CASSLMGHSGNTIYF	TGTGCCAGCAGCTTAATGGGGCACTCTGGAAACACCATATATTTT
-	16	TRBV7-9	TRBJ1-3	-	CASSPLEGNTGNTIYF	TGTGCCAGCAGCCCCCTCGAGGGCAACACTGGAAACACCATATATTTT
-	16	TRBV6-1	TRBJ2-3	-	CASSVLAAISTDTQYF	TGTGCCAGCAGTGTCCTAGCAGCGATTAGCACAGATACGCAGTATTTT
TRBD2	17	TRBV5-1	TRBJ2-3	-	CASSLGLAGTNADTQYF	TGCGCCAGCAGCTTGGGGCTAGCGGGGACAAATGCGGATACGCAGTATTTT
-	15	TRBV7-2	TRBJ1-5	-	CASSRQGRQNQPQHF	TGTGCCAGCAGCCGCCAGGGGCGCCAAAATCAGCCCCAGCATTTT
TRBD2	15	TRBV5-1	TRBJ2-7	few	CASRVAGGTFYEQYF	TGCGCCAGCAGAGTAGCGGGAGGCACATTCTACGAGCAGTACTTC
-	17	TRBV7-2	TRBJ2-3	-	CASRRTWGDQSTDTQYF	TGTGCCAGCAGACGGACGTGGGGGGACCAGAGCACAGATACGCAGTATTTT
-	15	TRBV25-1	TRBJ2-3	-	CASSEVGGRLHTQYF	TGTGCCAGCAGTGAGGTCGGGGGACGGTTACATACGCAGTATTTT
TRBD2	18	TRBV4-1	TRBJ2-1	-	CASSQVLAGEISYNEQFF	TGCGCCAGCAGCCAAGTCCTAGCGGGGGAAATCTCCTACAATGAGCAGTTCTTC
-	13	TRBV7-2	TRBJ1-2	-	CASSLGQRDGYTF	TGTGCCAGCAGCTTAGGACAACGTGATGGCTACACCTTC
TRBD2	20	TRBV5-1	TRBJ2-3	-	CASSLASSGRQRLFGDTQYF	TGCGCCAGCAGCTTGGCCTCTAGCGGACGACAACGCCTATTCGGGGATACGCAGTATTTT
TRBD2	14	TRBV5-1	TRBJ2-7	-	CASSLTSGRHEQYF	TGCGCCAGCAGCTTGACTAGCGGGAGACACGAGCAGTACTTC
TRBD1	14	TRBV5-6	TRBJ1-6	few	CASSPQGTLPPLHF	TGTGCCAGCAGCCCACAGGGGACCCTTCCACCCCTCCACTTT
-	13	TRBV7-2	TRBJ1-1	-	CASSLGASTEAFF	TGTGCCAGCAGCTTAGGGGCGTCCACTGAAGCTTTCTTT
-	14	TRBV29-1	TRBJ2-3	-	CSVERDTGPDTQYF	TGCAGCGTGGAGCGGGACACCGGGCCAGATACGCAGTATTTT